A selection of T cell receptor beta chains follows, all from one sample in a study of control samples from healthy donors and cancer patients. The method was immunoSEQ multiplex PCR; TCRdb's version includes in-frame clones alone and lacks a portion of them. The sample holds about 160,000 clones, 94% seen once. Sequenced sample: blood. All receptors come from a woman in her thirties or forties in good health. The CDR3 runs from the conserved cysteine through the conserved F or W. The D gene is left open where the match is weak. Clone size appears in some rows only: once, few, many, or a class for an expanded clone.

clone_size,v_call,d_call,j_call,cdr3_nt,cdr3_aa
-,TRBV12-3/TRBV12-4,-,TRBJ1-4,TGTGCCAGCAGTTTAGGGCGGGAACTGTTTTTT,CASSLGRELFF
-,TRBV3-1/TRBV3-2,-,TRBJ1-1,TGTGCCAGCAGCCAAGAACATGGTGAAGCTTTCTTT,CASSQEHGEAFF
-,TRBV14,TRBD2,TRBJ2-3,TGTGCCAGCAGCCAACTTAGCGGGGGGGGCACAGATACGCAGTATTTT,CASSQLSGGGTDTQYF
-,TRBV11-2,-,TRBJ1-2,TGTGCCAGCAGTCAAGCTGGTCACTATGGCTACACTTTC,CASSQAGHYGYTF
once,TRBV2,TRBD1,TRBJ1-2,TGTGCCAGCAGTGGACAGGGATGGAGTGGCTACACCTTC,CASSGQGWSGYTF
-,TRBV7-9,TRBD2,TRBJ2-1,TGTGCCAGCAGCCCCGGGACTAGCGGGGGGATGGCCTACAATGAGCAGTTCTTC,CASSPGTSGGMAYNEQFF
-,TRBV19,TRBD1,TRBJ1-2,TGTGCCAGTAGTACTCCCGGGACAGCGAACTATGGCTACACCTTC,CASSTPGTANYGYTF
once,TRBV5-4,-,TRBJ2-1,TGTGCCAGCAGCCTGATGAGCGATGAGCAGTTCTTC,CASSLMSDEQFF
-,TRBV19,-,TRBJ1-4,TGTGCCAGTAGTCCAGGGAGCGGTCTGTTTTTT,CASSPGSGLFF
-,TRBV7-8,-,TRBJ1-1,TGTGCCAGCAGCCCGGACAGAGGCCGTGAAGCTTTCTTT,CASSPDRGREAFF
-,TRBV6-6,TRBD1,TRBJ2-5,TGTGCCAGCAGTTACAGCGGACAGGGAATGGGCGAGACCCAGTACTTC,CASSYSGQGMGETQYF
-,TRBV19,TRBD1,TRBJ1-4,TGTGCCAGCCGCCGGGACAGGGCTTTAACTAATGAAAAACTGTTTTTT,CASRRDRALTNEKLFF
-,TRBV3-1/TRBV3-2,-,TRBJ2-2,TGTGCCAGCAGCCAGCCGGGGAGGACAGGGGAGCTGTTTTTT,CASSQPGRTGELFF
-,TRBV19,TRBD1,TRBJ1-5,TGTGCCAGTAGTATAACGGACAGGGGGGATTTTCAGCCCCAGCATTTT,CASSITDRGDFQPQHF
once,TRBV9,TRBD2,TRBJ2-7,TGTGCCAGCAGCGGAGCGGGGGGCGAGCAGTACTTC,CASSGAGGEQYF
-,TRBV5-1,TRBD1,TRBJ1-1,TGCGCCAGCAGCTTGGGACAGGGAGGGCACACTGAAGCTTTCTTT,CASSLGQGGHTEAFF
-,TRBV2,-,TRBJ1-6,TGTGCCACAACCGGAGGTTCACCCCTCCACTTT,CATTGGSPLHF
-,TRBV5-1,-,TRBJ1-1,TGCGCCACCAGAGGGGGGGGCCAAGGAAACACTGAAGCTTTCTTT,CATRGGGQGNTEAFF
-,TRBV11-1,-,TRBJ2-4,TGTGCCAGCAGCTTGGGAGATTTCGGCATTCAGTACTTC,CASSLGDFGIQYF
-,TRBV25-1,-,TRBJ1-2,TGTGCCAGCAGTTTCGAGACAGAGCTCTATGGCTACACCTTC,CASSFETELYGYTF
-,TRBV27,TRBD2,TRBJ2-1,TGTGCCAGCAGTTACGGTACCGGGACTAGCGTTCACAATGAGCAGTTCTTC,CASSYGTGTSVHNEQFF
-,TRBV7-3,-,TRBJ1-6,TGTGCCAGCAGCTCCTCCCCCCGAGACGCTTCACCCCTCCACTTT,CASSSSPRDASPLHF
-,TRBV29-1,-,TRBJ2-3,TGCAGCGTTGAAGATGAAGGTAGCGGACGGCGGACGCCAGATACGCAGTATTTT,CSVEDEGSGRRTPDTQYF
-,TRBV25-1,TRBD1,TRBJ1-1,TGTGCCAGCAGTAAAACAGGGGAAGTCGGCACTGAAGCTTTCTTT,CASSKTGEVGTEAFF
once,TRBV2,-,TRBJ2-2,TGTGCCAGCAGTGTCCCTCGGAGAGGCAAACCGAACACCGGGGAGCTGTTTTTT,CASSVPRRGKPNTGELFF
-,TRBV6-5,-,TRBJ2-2,TGTGCCAGCAGTTCCCACAGGGATCGCGGGGAGCTGTTTTTT,CASSSHRDRGELFF
-,TRBV5-8,-,TRBJ2-1,TGTGCCAGCAGCTTGGCCACGACCGGGACGGTGAATGAGCAGTTCTTC,CASSLATTGTVNEQFF
-,TRBV19,-,TRBJ1-6,TGTGCCAGTAGTTCCACGGCCGGTTCCTATAATTCACCCCTCCACTTT,CASSSTAGSYNSPLHF
-,TRBV5-4,-,TRBJ2-3,TGTGCCAGCAGCTTGGGGGCAGGGGTAACAGATACGCAGTATTTT,CASSLGAGVTDTQYF
-,TRBV7-2,-,TRBJ2-6,TGTGCCAGCACCCTTCTTGCAGGGAGCTCTGGGGCCAACGTCCTGACTTTC,CASTLLAGSSGANVLTF
-,TRBV6-5,TRBD2,TRBJ2-1,TGTGCCAGCAGTCTCGGACTAGCCAATGAGCAGTTCTTC,CASSLGLANEQFF
-,TRBV28,-,TRBJ2-6,TGTGCCAGCAGCCCCTCTGGGGCCAACGTCCTGACTTTC,CASSPSGANVLTF
-,TRBV4-3,TRBD1,TRBJ1-1,TGCGCCAGCAGTCAGCAGACAGGGCCAGACTCTGAAGCTTTCTTT,CASSQQTGPDSEAFF
-,TRBV7-2,TRBD1,TRBJ2-5,TGTGCCAGCAGCTTAGTTGCGACAGGGGGCCGGGAGACCCAGTACTTC,CASSLVATGGRETQYF
once,TRBV19,-,TRBJ1-1,TGTGCCAGTAGTATAGACCCCAGATACACTTACACTGAAGCTTTCTTT,CASSIDPRYTYTEAFF
-,TRBV11-2,-,TRBJ1-1,TGTGCCAGCAGCTTAGAAGGGGGGGGGACCACTGAAGCTTTCTTT,CASSLEGGGTTEAFF
-,TRBV9,-,TRBJ2-1,TGTGCCAGCAGCGTACAGGCAACACACAATGAGCAGTTCTTC,CASSVQATHNEQFF
-,TRBV23-1,TRBD2,TRBJ2-2,TGCGCCAGCAGCCCCATTCCCCGGGGGGGCCGGAGTCGGGAGGGGCACGGGGAGCTGTTTTTT,CASSPIPRGGRSREGHGELFF
-,TRBV6-5,-,TRBJ1-2,TGTGCCAGCAGCCAAGGGGGGCAGTCGAACTATGGCTACACCTTC,CASSQGGQSNYGYTF
-,TRBV7-2,TRBD2,TRBJ2-7,TGTGCCAGCAGCTTAGGCGGGGGGCCAAGCTCCTACGAGCAGTACTTC,CASSLGGGPSSYEQYF
-,TRBV28,TRBD1,TRBJ1-1,TGTGCCAGCGCGCCTTGGGACAGGGTGAACACTGAAGCTTTCTTT,CASAPWDRVNTEAFF
-,TRBV9,-,TRBJ1-1,TGTGCCAGCAGCGCGGGCAGGGGCTTTGGCACTGAAGCTTTCTTT,CASSAGRGFGTEAFF
once,TRBV5-5,-,TRBJ2-5,TGTGCCAGCGCCTACGGGGTTGGCCAAGAGACCCAGTACTTC,CASAYGVGQETQYF
-,TRBV12-3/TRBV12-4,-,TRBJ2-2,TGTGCCAGCAGTGAGACGGATACCGGGGAGCTGTTTTTT,CASSETDTGELFF
-,TRBV7-9,-,TRBJ1-1,TGTGCCAGCAGCCAGTCGGACACTGAAGCTTTCTTT,CASSQSDTEAFF
once,TRBV6-1,-,TRBJ1-2,TGTGCCAGCAGTGCTTCAGGGACGGGCATAGGATATGGCTACACCTTC,CASSASGTGIGYGYTF